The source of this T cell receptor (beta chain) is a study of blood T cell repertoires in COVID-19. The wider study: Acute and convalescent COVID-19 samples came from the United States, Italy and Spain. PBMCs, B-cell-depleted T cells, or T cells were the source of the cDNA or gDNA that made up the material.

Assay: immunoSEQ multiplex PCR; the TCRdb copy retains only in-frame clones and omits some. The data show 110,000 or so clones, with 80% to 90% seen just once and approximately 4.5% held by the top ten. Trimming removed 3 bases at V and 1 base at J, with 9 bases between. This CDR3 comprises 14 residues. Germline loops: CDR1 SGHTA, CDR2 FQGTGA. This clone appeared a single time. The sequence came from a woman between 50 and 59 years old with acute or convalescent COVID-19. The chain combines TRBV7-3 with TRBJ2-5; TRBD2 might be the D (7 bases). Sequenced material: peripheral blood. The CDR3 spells CASSLGGPQETQYF. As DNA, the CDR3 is TGTGCCAGCAGCTTGGGGGGGCCCCAAGAGACCCAGTACTTC.